These 11 T cell receptor beta chains share one sample of origin, sequenced in a study of T cell responses to AZD1222 COVID-19 vaccine. The assay was immunoSEQ multiplex PCR, and TCRdb's table has in-frame clones only and misses some. The sample includes roughly 120,000 clones, roughly 92% of them seen just once. Sequencing was performed on peripheral blood, taken 28 days after the second AZD1222 dose. The receptors shown here come from an adult who received the AZD1222 COVID-19 vaccine.

The V gene is TRBV7-9, the J gene TRBJ2-1; maybe TRBD1 (5 bases). Trimming pared 4 bases from V and 8 bases from J, leaving 12 bases between. CDR1 and CDR2 from the germline V gene are SEHNR and FQNEAQ (reference sequence). The CDR3 spans 13 residues. CDR3 bases: TGTGCCAGCAGCTCCGGACAAATCCATGAGCAGTTCTTC. Amino acid sequence: CASSSGQIHEQFF.

V usage is TRBV6-6 and J usage is TRBJ1-1, with D possibly matching TRBD1 (6 bases). Trimming stripped 0 bases from V and 5 bases from J, with 16 bases between. Germline CDR1 reads MNHNY; CDR2 reads SVGAGI (reference sequence). This CDR3 contains 16 residues. CDR3 in DNA: TGTGCCAGCAGTTACTCACAGGGCGTAGGAGGGACTGAAGCTTTCTTT. Translation: CASSYSQGVGGTEAFF.

The rearrangement joins TRBV9 to TRBJ2-2; 13 bases line up with TRBD2. V shed 0 bases, J shed 5 bases, and the junction held 7 bases outside the gene matches. CDR1 is SGDLS, CDR2 YYNGEE, per germline. CDR3 size: 18 residues. This CDR3 is CASSVGTSGRVGTGELFF. The CDR3 DNA sequence: TGTGCCAGCAGCGTAGGAACTAGCGGGAGGGTCGGAACCGGGGAGCTGTTTTTT.

CDR3 nucleotide sequence: TGTGCCAGTAGTCCAAGGGGACTAGCGGTATTTAGCTCCTACGAGCAGTACTTC. This translates into CASSPRGLAVFSSYEQYF. The chain is built from TRBV19 and TRBJ2-7; 11 nucleotides agree with TRBD2. There are 18 residues in the CDR3. CDR1 and CDR2 from the germline V gene are LNHDA and SQIVND (reference sequence). After removal of 5 bases from V and 0 bases from J, the junction contained 12 bases not matched to a gene.

The J gene is TRBJ1-1, the V gene TRBV11-1, with a possible D match to TRBD1 (5 bases). Trimming removed 1 base from V and 0 bases from J, with 12 bases in between. Per the germline V gene, CDR1 is SGHAT and CDR2 is FQDESV (reference sequence). The CDR3 has 16 amino acids. Written as DNA, the CDR3 is TGTGCCAGCAGCTTAGGAGGGGTCGGGATGAACACTGAAGCTTTCTTT. Protein sequence: CASSLGGVGMNTEAFF.

The chain has TRBV28 and TRBJ2-2; D remains unclear. CDR3 length: 12 amino acids. Trimming took 5 bases from V and 2 from J, leaving 3 bases between them. The germline V gene encodes CDR1 MDHEN and CDR2 SYDVKM. The CDR3 spells CASSLNTGELFF. CDR3 sequence (DNA): TGTGCCAGCAGTCTTAACACCGGGGAGCTGTTTTTT.

The V call is TRBV27, the J call TRBJ1-2, with 8 nucleotides matching TRBD1. Losses at the gene ends were 2 bases for V and 8 bases for J; bases not matched to a gene: 10. Germline V gives CDR1 MNHEY, CDR2 SMNVEV (reference sequence). The CDR3 is 15 residues long. CDR3 sequence reads: CASSLRGAGGGGYTF. In DNA form, the CDR3 reads TGTGCCAGCAGTTTAAGGGGTGCAGGGGGCGGAGGCTACACCTTC.

The chain is built from TRBV10-3 and TRBJ1-5, with D maybe TRBD1 (5 bases). The CDR3 length is 16 residues. V was shortened by 0 bases and J by 0 bases, with 9 bases between the two germline ends. Germline CDR1 and CDR2: ENHRY and SYGVKD. This CDR3 is CAISESATDSNQPQHF. DNA for the CDR3: TGTGCCATCAGTGAGTCGGCGACAGATAGCAATCAGCCCCAGCATTTT.

The J gene is TRBJ1-2, the V gene TRBV19; D is perhaps TRBD1 (5 bases). V was cut by 4 bases and J by 5 bases, with 26 bases left in between. Looked up from germline, CDR1 is LNHDA and CDR2 is SQIVND (reference sequence). The CDR3 is 18 residues long. The CDR3 DNA reads TGTGCCAGTAGTACCGAGCAGGGTATAAGGAAAGGTGTTTATGGCTACACCTTC. Amino acids: CASSTEQGIRKGVYGYTF.

The chain joins TRBV27 to TRBJ2-3; D may be TRBD1 or TRBD2 (5 bases each). This CDR3 spans 15 amino acids. V lost 6 bases and J 4 bases, leaving 17 bases between the germline ends. Germline CDR1 MNHEY, CDR2 SMNVEV (reference sequence). This CDR3 reads CASRGRGEGPDTQYF. CDR3 sequence (DNA): TGTGCCAGCAGGGGCCGAGGCGAGGGGCCAGATACGCAGTATTTT.

On this clone itself: The same CDR3 can be traced to other DNA sequences in this sample. The rearrangement uses TRBV6-5 and TRBJ1-1; D is undetermined. The CDR3 loop spans 13 amino acids. The germline V gene has CDR1 MNHEY and CDR2 SVGAGI. V lost 2 bases and J 1 base, leaving 5 bases between the germline ends. CDR3: CASSYGGNTEAFF. The CDR3 DNA sequence: TGTGCCAGCAGTTACGGTGGGAACACTGAAGCTTTCTTT.